This T cell receptor beta chain was captured in a study of Ad26.COV2.S vaccination and SARS-CoV-2 variants (dated by TCRdb to 2020 to 2023). Regarding the study in general: Donors in the vaccine arm were drawn from COV1001, a phase I-IIa trial of Ad26.COV2.S in healthy adults that was multicentre, randomized, double-blind and placebo-controlled. TCRbeta repertoire sequencing was used to assess the specificity and breadth of SARS-CoV-2-reactive T cell receptors after Ad26.COV2.S vaccination. Ad26.COV2.S was given intramuscularly at 5x10^10 or 1x10^11 viral particles, as a single shot or as two shots 56 days apart. Participants in the trial were split at random into five groups of five each, receiving low-dose or high-dose Ad26.COV2.S once or twice, or else placebo on both occasions. Blinding of investigators to trial group allocation was maintained during experiments and outcome assessment. The TCR-sequenced set comprised around 30 samples: about 19 Ad26.COV2.S vaccine recipients, 5 placebo recipients and 8 SARS-CoV-2 convalescent individuals.

Beyond this particular receptor, the publication reports: The authors noted that total T cell responses may have been underestimated by the TCR breadth and depth analyses. After vaccination, spike-specific CD8+ and CD4+ T cell responses were reported to show substantial breadth. The study was not powered to compare responses between vaccine doses or regimens. Compared with placebo recipients, Ad26.COV2.S recipients showed higher spike-specific TCR breadth (P = 0.0014). Vaccine and placebo recipients had similar non-spike TCR breadth, a finding consistent with the vaccine containing only spike.

Turning to this clone: Its binding antigen is unknown. No quality values exist for individual bases; no much larger clone is one base distant.

Explained via the paper, the treatment or condition label denotes: roughly 20 received Ad26.COV2.S at low or high dose, single or two shots; roughly five received placebo; per-sample allocation not given. For vaccine and placebo recipients, the sequenced repertoires came from samples collected on day 63 after the first injection. In Cohort 1b, 25 adults aged 18-55 years were enrolled at a single site in Boston, USA, between 29 July and 7 August 2020. Ad26.COV2.S consisted of a replication-incompetent adenovirus type 26 vector by which a prefusion-stabilized SARS-CoV-2 spike protein from the original Wuhan strain was expressed. The immunoSEQ Assay was used to sequence TCRbeta CDR3 regions. After extraction, genomic DNA underwent amplification by bias-controlled multiplex PCR, followed by high-throughput sequencing. For the original study's pipeline: To quantify the absolute abundance of every unique TCRbeta CDR3 region, sequences were collapsed and filtered. T cell fraction was estimated by normalizing TCRbeta template counts to usable DNA, which was measured by amplifying reference genes present in all nucleated cells. Repertoire TCRs were annotated as SARS-CoV-2-specific by exact matching of V gene, CDR3 amino acid sequence and J gene to a known reactive TCR set. The reference SARS-CoV-2 TCR set came from MIRA and was filtered for enrichment in COVID-19-positive ImmuneCODE repertoires, removing public or cross-reactive TCRs. Using the MIRA antigens, annotated TCRs were further analysed by specific ORF or by position within an ORF. Breadth was defined as the number of annotated unique rearrangements divided by the total number of unique productive rearrangements, and depth was defined as the summed frequency of the annotated unique rearrangements. Two-sided Wilcoxon rank-sum tests were used to compare TCR breadth between groups. As stored in TCRdb, this immuneACCESS dataset retains in-frame rearrangements with V and J assigned. A fraction of the clones does not appear; measured against another copy, unresolved V genes explain less than half of the discrepancy, and the remainder lacks a known reason. V, J and clone size reflect that table, while D and trimming were determined from the DNA. Present in this sample are roughly 390,000 clones, more than 85% of which were seen just once. Roughly 3.2% of the sample is taken by the ten largest.

The sample was peripheral blood, taken in a trial of Ad26.COV2.S vaccine versus placebo. This TCR derives from a person between 18 and 65 years old who received the Ad26.COV2.S COVID-19 vaccine or a placebo.

The nucleotide sequence reads as follows: TGTGCCAGCAGCCGGTCAGGGGCTGGGGCCAACGTCCTGACTTTC. The resulting protein is CASSRSGAGANVLTF. The sequence is built from TRBV3-1 (or the pseudogene TRBV3-2) and TRBJ2-6; the D gene is perhaps TRBD1, on 6 matching bases. The germline V gene (reference sequence) provides CDR1 LGHDT and CDR2 YNNKEL. Including cysteine and phenylalanine, the CDR3 has 15 amino acids. Kept here is only the CDR3 DNA, which spans 45 bases and is read in frame from base 1. The V and J ends are trimmed by 4 bases and 2 bases, leaving 9 bases between them.